This T cell receptor (beta chain) was sequenced for a study of CD8+ T cells in alopecia areata. The CDR3 spans 15 residues. CDR1 GTSNPN and CDR2 SVGIG come from the germline V gene (reference sequence). V dropped 6 bases and J dropped 8; count of bases not matched to a gene: 16. Indicated treatment: oral pan-JAK inhibitor, 5-10 mg twice daily. Samples from alopecia areata patients were lesional scalp punch biopsies and peripheral blood. RNA was isolated and reverse transcribed to cDNA, the sequencing template. This table comes from immunoSEQ multiplex PCR, and its TCRdb copy is limited to in-frame clones, with some not included. In the table there are fewer than 200,000 clones, about 60% of which are singletons.

The TCR originated in a human donor with alopecia areata. The rearrangement joins TRBV30 to TRBJ2-4; 7 positions agree with TRBD1. Source: CD8+ T cells sorted from blood, taken at week 24, from a patient treated with tofacitinib. CDR3 bases: TGTGCCTGCGCTCCGGGTGCAGGGGGTGCTGACATTCAGTACTTC. This encodes CACAPGAGGADIQYF.